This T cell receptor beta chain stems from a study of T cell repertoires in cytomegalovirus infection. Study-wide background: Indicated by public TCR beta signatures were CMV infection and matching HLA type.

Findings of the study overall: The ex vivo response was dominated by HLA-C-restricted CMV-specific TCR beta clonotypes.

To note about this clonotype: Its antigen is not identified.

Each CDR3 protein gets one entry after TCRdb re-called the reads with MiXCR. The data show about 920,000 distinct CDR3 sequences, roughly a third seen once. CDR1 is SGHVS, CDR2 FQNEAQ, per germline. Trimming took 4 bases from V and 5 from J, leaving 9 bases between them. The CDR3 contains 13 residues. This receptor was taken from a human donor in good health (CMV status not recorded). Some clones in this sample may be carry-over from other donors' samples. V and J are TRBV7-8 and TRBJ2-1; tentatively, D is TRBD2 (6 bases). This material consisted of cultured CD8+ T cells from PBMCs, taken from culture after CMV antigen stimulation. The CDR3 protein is CASSSAGNNEQFF. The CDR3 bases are TGTGCCAGCAGCTCTGCGGGGAACAATGAGCAGTTCTTC.